This paragraph reports one T cell receptor (beta chain). This sample is part of a study of blood T cell repertoires in COVID-19. The CDR3 contains 14 residues. V dropped 1 base and J dropped 5; count of bases not matched to a gene: 3. Germline V gene sequence: CDR1 SGHRS, CDR2 YFSETQ. As originally analysed: Cell counts per sample came from amplifying reference gene primers. TCRdb keeps only in-frame clones here, not all; method: immunoSEQ multiplex PCR. V, J and clone size were drawn from that table, and D and trimming were deduced from the DNA. The table includes 120,000 or so clones, 84% detected once.

The clonotype originates from a woman between 25 and 40 years old who had recovered from COVID-19. V usage is TRBV5-1 and J usage is TRBJ2-5; 9 bases fit TRBD1. Specimen: peripheral blood. The CDR3 DNA sequence: TGCGCCAGCAGCTTGAACAGGGGGCGGGAGACCCAGTACTTC. As protein: CASSLNRGRETQYF.